The rows below give T cell receptor beta chains drawn from one sample of a study of cytomegalovirus exposure and HLA in healthy donors. Libraries were prepared by immunoSEQ multiplex PCR; TCRdb keeps only in-frame clonotypes and omits some of them. The repertoire holds some 94,000 clones, with approximately 80% as singletons. The sample taken for sequencing was PBMCs. These receptor sequences come from a man aged 35 to 55 in good health and CMV-seronegative. CDR3s include the opening cysteine and the closing phenylalanine or tryptophan. Each record gives: D gene, clone size, J gene, V gene, CDR3 protein, CDR3 DNA. The D gene is left open where the match is weak. A clone size is listed for some rows: how often the clone was seen (once, few, many), or a class if it is expanded.

D: TRBD1
size: -
J: TRBJ2-5
V: TRBV19
CDR3: CASTMGGRGQETQYF
DNA: TGTGCCAGTACCATGGGCGGCAGGGGGCAAGAGACCCAGTACTTC

D: TRBD2
size: -
J: TRBJ2-2
V: TRBV5-1
CDR3: CASSPGGRAGELFF
DNA: TGCGCCAGCAGCCCGGGGGGGCGGGCCGGGGAGCTGTTTTTT

D: -
size: -
J: TRBJ1-4
V: TRBV5-1
CDR3: CASSISGDEKLFF
DNA: TGCGCCAGCAGCATCTCAGGGGATGAAAAACTGTTTTTT

D: -
size: few
J: TRBJ1-4
V: TRBV6-1
CDR3: CASSEARINEKLFF
DNA: TGTGCCAGCAGTGAAGCGCGGATAAATGAAAAACTGTTTTTT

D: TRBD2
size: once
J: TRBJ2-5
V: TRBV5-1
CDR3: CASSLETSGRETQYF
DNA: TGCGCCAGCAGCTTGGAAACTAGCGGGAGAGAGACCCAGTACTTC

D: -
size: -
J: TRBJ1-5
V: TRBV18
CDR3: CASSPLPGGAVQPQHF
DNA: TGTGCCAGCTCACCTCTCCCGGGGGGTGCTGTTCAGCCCCAGCATTTT

D: -
size: -
J: TRBJ1-1
V: TRBV7-9
CDR3: CASSLGQLNTEAFF
DNA: TGTGCCAGCAGCTTAGGACAGCTGAACACTGAAGCTTTCTTT

D: TRBD2
size: -
J: TRBJ2-1
V: TRBV7-9
CDR3: CASSPGLPGNEQFF
DNA: TGTGCCAGCAGCCCGGGACTACCCGGAAATGAGCAGTTCTTC

D: TRBD1
size: many
J: TRBJ1-3
V: TRBV7-9
CDR3: CASSLGQAGNTIYF
DNA: TGTGCCAGCAGCCTGGGACAGGCAGGAAACACCATATATTTT

D: TRBD1
size: -
J: TRBJ2-2
V: TRBV29-1
CDR3: CSVRTGGGGELFF
DNA: TGCAGCGTTCGGACAGGGGGCGGCGGGGAGCTGTTTTTT

D: TRBD1
size: -
J: TRBJ2-7
V: TRBV6-5
CDR3: CASNPGQSYEQYF
DNA: TGTGCCAGCAACCCGGGACAGTCCTACGAGCAGTACTTC